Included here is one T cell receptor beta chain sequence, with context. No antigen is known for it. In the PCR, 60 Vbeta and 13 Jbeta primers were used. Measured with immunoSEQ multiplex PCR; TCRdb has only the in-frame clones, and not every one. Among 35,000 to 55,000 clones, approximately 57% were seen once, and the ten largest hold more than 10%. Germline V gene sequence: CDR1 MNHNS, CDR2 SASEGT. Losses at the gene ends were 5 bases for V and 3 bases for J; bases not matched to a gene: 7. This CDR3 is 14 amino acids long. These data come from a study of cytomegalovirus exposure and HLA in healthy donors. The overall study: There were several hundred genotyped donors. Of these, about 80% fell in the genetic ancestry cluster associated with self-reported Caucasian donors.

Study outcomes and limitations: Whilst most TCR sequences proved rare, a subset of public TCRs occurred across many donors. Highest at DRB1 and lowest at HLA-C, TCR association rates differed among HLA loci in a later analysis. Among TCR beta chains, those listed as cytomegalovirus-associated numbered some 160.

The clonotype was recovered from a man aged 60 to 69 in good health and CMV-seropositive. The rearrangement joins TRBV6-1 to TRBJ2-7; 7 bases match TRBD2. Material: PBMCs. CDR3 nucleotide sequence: TGTGCCAGCAGTAAAACAAGGGAGGGCTACGAGCAGTACTTC. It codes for CASSKTREGYEQYF.